Presented here are 25 T cell receptor beta chains from one specimen sequenced in a study of technical replicates of blood from a handful of donors. Only in-frame clones appear in the TCRdb table, and some are missing; sequencing was by immunoSEQ multiplex PCR. The sample has under 85,000 clones, around 97% seen once. Material: T cells isolated from PBMCs. These receptors were taken from a human donor in good health.

The chain carries TRBV7-9 and TRBJ2-7; D is uncertain. The CDR3 runs to 15 residues. Germline assignment: CDR1 SEHNR and CDR2 FQNEAQ (reference sequence). The V gene lost 1 base and the J gene lost 2 bases, with 12 bases spanning the gap. The CDR3 DNA reads as TGTGCCAGCAGCTTAGAAGAGGCGCCTCCCTACGAGCAGTACTTC. This codes for CASSLEEAPPYEQYF.

The chain links TRBV5-1 to TRBJ1-1; 10 bases fit TRBD1. Germline trimming cut 7 bases from V and 6 bases from J; bases unmatched to any gene: 12. Germline V gene sequence: CDR1 SGHRS, CDR2 YFSETQ. CDR3 length: 15 amino acids. CDR3 residues: CASRSTTGGFAEAFF. In DNA form, the CDR3 reads TGCGCCAGCCGATCCACGACAGGGGGCTTCGCTGAAGCTTTCTTT.

This chain links TRBV5-4 with TRBJ2-2; no reliable D call. The length of the CDR3 is 15 residues. Trimming took off 0 bases at V and 1 base at J, with 7 bases between the two ends. CDR1 and CDR2 from the germline V gene are SGHNT and YYREEE (reference sequence). CDR3 region: CASSLASLNTGELFF. In DNA form, the CDR3 reads TGTGCCAGCAGCTTGGCGAGCTTGAACACCGGGGAGCTGTTTTTT. Combining the CDR3 with reference TRBV5-4 and TRBJ2-2 gives the whole variable domain ETGVTQSPTHLIKTRGQQVTLRCSSQSGHNTVSWYQQALGQGPQFIFQYYREEENGRGNFPPRFSGLQFPNYSSELNVNALELDDSALYLCASSLASLNTGELFFGEGSRLTVL.

By share of the sample, this clone is medium-sized (0.01 to 0.1%). The gene calls are TRBV4-2 and TRBJ2-6; D might be TRBD1 (5 bases). Germline lookup yields CDR1 LGHNA and CDR2 YNFKEQ. Trimming cost V 0 bases and J 1 base, with 7 bases left between them. This CDR3 spans 16 amino acids. The CDR3 DNA follows: TGTGCCAGCAGCCAAGAAACAGGTTCTGGGGCCAACGTCCTGACTTTC. It yields the protein CASSQETGSGANVLTF.

J is TRBJ1-3 and V is TRBV10-3; 8 bases are shared with TRBD1. Losses at the gene ends were 4 bases for V and 4 bases for J; bases not matched to a gene: 0. The CDR3 totals 13 residues. Per germline, CDR1 ENHRY and CDR2 SYGVKD. The CDR3 is CAISAGGGNTIYF. CDR3 in DNA: TGTGCCATCAGTGCAGGGGGCGGAAACACCATATATTTT.

J is TRBJ2-5 and V is TRBV2; possible D gene TRBD2, 7 bases. This CDR3 has 17 amino acids. Between the trimmed V and J ends, which lost 5 bases and 4 bases, there was a span of 23 bases. Germline CDR1 and CDR2: SNHLY and FYNNEI. The CDR3: CASSPAGATKSLETQYF. Written as DNA, the CDR3 is TGTGCCAGCAGTCCCGCGGGGGCTACCAAAAGTTTAGAGACCCAGTACTTC.

The chain is built from TRBV27 and TRBJ2-7, with TRBD2 as a possible D gene (7 bases). V lost 8 bases, J lost 7 bases, and 15 bases lay in between. Germline-derived CDR1 and CDR2 are MNHEY and SMNVEV (reference sequence). The CDR3 totals 12 residues. In nucleotides, the CDR3 is TGTGCCAGCTGGGGGGGGCCTTCGGAGCAGTACTTC. This gives the protein CASWGGPSEQYF.

This clone was seen just once. In nucleotides, the CDR3 is TGTGCCAGCAGCTTGGCCGGTTGGACTAATGAAAAACTGTTTTTT. Protein: CASSLAGWTNEKLFF. The chain combines TRBV5-8 with TRBJ1-4, with no clear D. CDR1 is SGHTS and CDR2 is YDEGEE in the germline V gene. The CDR3 has 15 residues. With 0 bases removed from V and 2 bases from J, the gap between germline ends came to 8 bases.

This clone was found once. This chain connects TRBV5-1 to TRBJ1-1; 8 nucleotides match TRBD1. The length of the CDR3 is 14 residues. V was clipped by 2 bases and J by 5 bases; unmatched bases: 5. The germline CDR1 and CDR2 sequences are SGHRS and YFSETQ. CDR3 in amino acids: CASSLDRGSTEAFF. In DNA, the CDR3 is TGCGCCAGCAGCTTAGACAGGGGCTCGACTGAAGCTTTCTTT.

The rearrangement joins TRBV11-2 to TRBJ2-7, with D perhaps TRBD1 (6 bases). Germline V gives CDR1 SGHAT, CDR2 FQNNGV. The ends were cut back, 0 bases at V and 4 bases at J, with 13 bases in the middle. The CDR3 has 15 amino acids. CDR3 bases: TGTGCCAGCAGCTTAGATCGGACAGACCGTTACGAGCAGTACTTC. Its translation is CASSLDRTDRYEQYF.

The V gene is TRBV7-9, the J gene TRBJ2-7; D possibly corresponds to TRBD2 (5 bases). V was trimmed by 2 bases and J by 3 bases, leaving 14 bases between them. The CDR3 is made up of 15 amino acids. The germline V gene has CDR1 SEHNR and CDR2 FQNEAQ (reference sequence). The CDR3 DNA is TGTGCCAGCAGCTTATTCCCCCAGCGGAGCTACGAGCAGTACTTC. Its protein product is CASSLFPQRSYEQYF.

The V call is TRBV5-1, the J call TRBJ1-3, with TRBD1 identical over 9 bases. This CDR3 is built from 14 residues. V trimming: 7 bases; J trimming: 4 bases; junction bases outside the gene matches: 6. The germline gives CDR1 SGHRS, CDR2 YFSETQ. The chain's CDR3 is CASQRTGEGNTIYF. CDR3 coding DNA: TGCGCCAGCCAGAGGACAGGGGAAGGAAACACCATATATTTT.

The chain carries TRBV6-5 and TRBJ2-7, with 10 bases lining up with TRBD1. The CDR3 sequence is 14 residues long. Germline V gives CDR1 MNHEY, CDR2 SVGAGI. V shed 5 bases, J shed 3 bases, and the junction held 4 bases outside the gene matches. CDR3 loop: CASSPRTGGYEQYF. The CDR3 nucleotides are TGTGCCAGCAGTCCTCGGACAGGGGGCTACGAGCAGTACTTC.

This chain uses TRBV6-6 with TRBJ1-1; D is ambiguous. CDR3 length equals 16 residues. V was trimmed by 6 bases and J by 0 bases, leaving 17 bases between them. From germline, CDR1 is MNHNY and CDR2 SVGAGI (reference sequence). The CDR3, as DNA: TGTGCCAGCAGCCCTTACTCCGGTCCCATGAACACTGAAGCTTTCTTT. Translated: CASSPYSGPMNTEAFF.

This chain links TRBV7-9 with TRBJ1-6; a possible D gene is TRBD1 (5 bases). The V and J ends lost 5 bases and 9 bases respectively, with 20 bases between them. Germline V CDR1 and CDR2: SEHNR, FQNEAQ (reference sequence). This CDR3 contains 16 residues. The DNA of the CDR3 is TGTGCCAGCAGCCCGAGACAGTCTACGCTTGGTTCACCCCTCCACTTT. Its protein product is CASSPRQSTLGSPLHF.

This chain joins TRBV2 and TRBJ1-1, with 8 bases that match TRBD1. With V trimmed by 11 bases and J by 3 bases, 8 bases remained unmatched. The CDR3 runs to 13 residues. Germline loops: CDR1 SNHLY, CDR2 FYNNEI. The CDR3 loop is CAAGGGSYTEAFF. For the CDR3, the DNA is TGTGCCGCAGGGGGCGGCTCCTACACTGAAGCTTTCTTT.

In nucleotides, the CDR3 is TGTGCCAGCAGCCCCAGGGTAACTGAAGCTTTCTTT. It is translated as CASSPRVTEAFF. The chain is built from TRBV13 and TRBJ1-1; D is perhaps TRBD1 (5 bases). Germline V gene data show CDR1 as PRHDT and CDR2 as FYEKMQ (reference sequence). This CDR3 region has 12 residues. V lost 5 bases to trimming and J lost 5 bases, with 9 bases between them. The full variable domain, with the rest looked up from reference TRBV13 and TRBJ1-1, is AAGVIQSPRHLIKEKRETATLKCYPIPRHDTVYWYQQGPGQDPQFLISFYEKMQSDKGSIPDRFSAQQFSDYHSELNMSSLELGDSALYFCASSPRVTEAFFGQGTRLTVV.

V gene TRBV27 combines with J gene TRBJ2-7; the D gene is possibly TRBD1 (6 bases). Germline V gene lookup returns CDR1 MNHEY and CDR2 SMNVEV (reference sequence). V was pared by 3 bases and J by 3 bases, with 15 bases between. CDR3 length: 15 amino acids. This chain's CDR3 is CASSLSRDNFYEQYF. The CDR3, as DNA: TGTGCCAGCAGTTTGAGTAGGGACAACTTCTACGAGCAGTACTTC.

The chain employs TRBV9 and TRBJ2-2, with D perhaps matching TRBD2 (5 bases). The germline CDR1 and CDR2 sequences are SGDLS and YYNGEE. The CDR3 is 15 amino acids. Trimming cost V 0 bases and J 5 bases, with 11 bases left between them. In DNA, the CDR3 is TGTGCCAGCAGCGTAGCTACGAGAGGGACCGGGGAGCTGTTTTTT. Its protein is CASSVATRGTGELFF. Together with reference TRBV9 and TRBJ2-2, the CDR3 gives the full variable domain: DSGVTQTPKHLITATGQRVTLRCSPRSGDLSVYWYQQSLDQGLQFLIQYYNGEERAKGNILERFSAQQFPDLHSELNLSSLELGDSALYFCASSVATRGTGELFFGEGSRLTVL.

Only a few counts were recorded for this clone. The chain carries TRBV11-3 and TRBJ2-7; D is possibly TRBD2 (6 bases). V gave up 3 bases and J gave up 4 bases, with 10 bases separating them. Germline values: CDR1 SGHNT, CDR2 YENEEA. The CDR3 is 13 amino acids. The CDR3 DNA is TGTGCCAGCAGCTTGGGCGGGAAGTACGAGCAGTACTTC. This sequence encodes CASSLGGKYEQYF.

The genes are TRBV28 and TRBJ2-3; TRBD2 is a possible D gene (6 bases). CDR1 MDHEN and CDR2 SYDVKM come from the germline V gene. The CDR3 length is 17 residues. V dropped 4 bases and J dropped 4 bases, with 21 bases sitting between them. The CDR3 region has the DNA TGTGCCAGCAGTTATCCAGTGGCGGGGTGGGAGTCAGATACGCAGTATTTT. This encodes CASSYPVAGWESDTQYF.

The chain employs TRBV28 and TRBJ1-1; D perhaps matches TRBD1 (6 bases). Germline CDR1 and CDR2: MDHEN and SYDVKM. V was cut by 3 bases and J by 10 bases, with 12 bases left in between. This CDR3 region has 12 residues. Here the CDR3 DNA reads TGTGCCAGCAGTTTCAGGGGTGGAAGAGCTTTCTTT. Its translation is CASSFRGGRAFF.

J is TRBJ1-1 and V is TRBV30, with no clear D. Trimming took off 5 bases at V and 2 bases at J, with 9 bases between the two ends. The V gene's germline CDR1 is GTSNPN and CDR2 SVGIG (reference sequence). CDR3 length: 12 residues. The chain's CDR3 is CAWGEINTEAFF. The CDR3 nucleotides read TGTGCCTGGGGGGAGATTAACACTGAAGCTTTCTTT.

The rearrangement links TRBV4-2 to TRBJ1-2; D might be TRBD1 (5 bases). With 3 bases removed from V and 2 bases from J, the gap between germline ends came to 13 bases. The CDR3 spans 15 residues. The germline V gene encodes CDR1 LGHNA and CDR2 YNFKEQ. The CDR3 protein is CASSHEDRSNYGYTF. In nucleotides, the CDR3 is TGTGCCAGCAGCCATGAAGACAGATCCAACTATGGCTACACCTTC.

The chain carries TRBV5-1 and TRBJ1-1; 7 nucleotides align to TRBD1. The CDR3 spans 14 residues. The ends lost 5 bases at V and 4 bases at J; junction bases unmatched: 8. Germline assignment: CDR1 SGHRS and CDR2 YFSETQ. DNA for the CDR3: TGCGCCAGCAGGGGGGACAGCTCGGCCACTGAAGCTTTCTTT. Translating gives CASRGDSSATEAFF. Variable domain in full (rest from reference TRBV5-1 and TRBJ1-1): KAGVTQTPRYLIKTRGQQVTLSCSPISGHRSVSWYQQTPGQGLQFLFEYFSETQRNKGNFPGRFSGRQFSNSRSEMNVSTLELGDSALYLCASRGDSSATEAFFGQGTRLTVV.